The 24 T cell receptor beta chains below come from one sample, sequenced in a study of cytomegalovirus exposure and HLA in healthy donors. A multiplex PCR was run with 60 Vbeta primers and 13 Jbeta primers. Sequencing used immunoSEQ multiplex PCR; TCRdb keeps in-frame clones, though not all of them. The repertoire holds around 150,000 clones, with under 80% as singletons. Material: PBMCs. Every receptor here comes from a female donor in good health and CMV-seronegative.

The chain couples TRBV5-1 to TRBJ2-5; 7 nucleotides line up with TRBD1. Matching the DNA end better, TRBJ2-7 makes the J call doubtful. Germline V CDR1 and CDR2: SGHRS, YFSETQ. The CDR3 length is 14 residues. The CDR3 DNA follows: TGCGCCAGCAACCCCGGGACAGCGCCCTACGAGCAGTACTTC. Its protein is CASNPGTAPYEQYF.

Worth noting for this clone: Other DNA variants within this sample encode the same CDR3. The chain has TRBV5-1 and TRBJ2-4; tentative D call: TRBD1 (5 bases). V was cut by 0 bases and J by 6 bases, with 13 bases left in between. The CDR3 covers 15 residues. The germline V gene has CDR1 SGHRS and CDR2 YFSETQ. The CDR3 region has the DNA TGCGCCAGCAGCTTGGTGGCGGTGGGGCCAAACATTCAGTACTTC. The encoded protein is CASSLVAVGPNIQYF.

V is TRBV5-1 and J is TRBJ2-1; D may be TRBD2 (5 bases). V was clipped by 3 bases and J by 6 bases, with 10 bases between them. The CDR3 has 13 amino acids. Germline assignment: CDR1 SGHRS and CDR2 YFSETQ. Written as DNA, the CDR3 is TGCGCCAGCAGCTCGTCCGGGGTCAATGAGCAGTTCTTC. This sequence encodes CASSSSGVNEQFF.

This rearrangement joins TRBV5-1 to TRBJ1-6, with a tentative D call TRBD1 (6 bases). The CDR3 length is 14 residues. The germline V gene encodes CDR1 SGHRS and CDR2 YFSETQ. V was clipped by 4 bases and J by 6 bases, with 11 bases between them. The CDR3 loop is CASSLQGINSPLHF. The CDR3 coding sequence is TGCGCCAGCAGCCTACAGGGCATTAATTCACCCCTCCACTTT. Filled out from reference TRBV5-1 and TRBJ1-6, the complete variable domain reads KAGVTQTPRYLIKTRGQQVTLSCSPISGHRSVSWYQQTPGQGLQFLFEYFSETQRNKGNFPGRFSGRQFSNSRSEMNVSTLELGDSALYLCASSLQGINSPLHFGNGTRLTVT.

V usage is TRBV12-5 and J usage is TRBJ1-1, with D perhaps TRBD1 (5 bases). V dropped 1 base and J dropped 1 base, with 10 bases sitting between them. CDR1 and CDR2 from the germline V gene are LGHNT and FRNRAP. The CDR3 loop spans 15 amino acids. The CDR3 DNA is TGTGCTAGTGGTTTGGGCACGGGGGGGAACACTGAAGCTTTCTTT. Protein product: CASGLGTGGNTEAFF. Using reference TRBV12-5 and TRBJ1-1 for the parts outside the CDR3, the full variable domain is DARVTQTPRHKVTEMGQEVTMRCQPILGHNTVFWYRQTMMQGLELLAYFRNRAPLDDSGMPKDRFSAEMPDATLATLKIQPSEPRDSAVYFCASGLGTGGNTEAFFGQGTRLTVV.

This chain uses TRBV5-6 with TRBJ2-5; D is unresolved. V lost 4 bases and J lost 1, with 11 bases in between. This CDR3 is 14 amino acids long. Germline CDR1 is SGHDT and CDR2 is YYEEEE. Here the CDR3 DNA reads TGTGCCAGCAGCGCCCTGGGCAGCCAAGAGACCCAGTACTTC. Translating gives CASSALGSQETQYF.

This chain connects TRBV27 to TRBJ1-1; TRBD1 might be the D (5 bases). CDR3 length: 13 amino acids. V gave up 2 bases and J gave up 4 bases, with 8 bases separating them. Germline CDR1 reads MNHEY; CDR2 reads SMNVEV (reference sequence). In DNA form, the CDR3 reads TGTGCCAGCAGTTTAAGGGGCTCCACTGAAGCTTTCTTT. It translates to CASSLRGSTEAFF.

The chain links TRBV7-9 to TRBJ2-6; 9 bases line up with TRBD1. Germline V lookup: CDR1 SEHNR, CDR2 FQNEAQ (reference sequence). V dropped 1 base and J dropped 1; count of bases not matched to a gene: 5. The CDR3 runs to 18 residues. The CDR3 DNA is TGTGCCAGCAGCTTAGATACCGGGACAGGGTCTGGGGCCAACGTCCTGACTTTC. Protein sequence: CASSLDTGTGSGANVLTF.

V is TRBV4-1 and J is TRBJ1-5, with a weak D call TRBD1 (5 bases). Deletions cut 0 bases from V and 6 bases from J, with 6 bases between. The CDR3 extends over 13 amino acids. Germline CDR1 MGHRA, CDR2 YSYEKL. The CDR3, as DNA: TGCGCCAGCAGCCAAGAAGACAGTCAGCCCCAGCATTTT. It encodes CASSQEDSQPQHF.

V gene TRBV21-1 combines with J gene TRBJ2-4; the table names TRBD1, a call not compared with the DNA. TRBV21-1 is marked as a pseudogene. This CDR3 spans 19 amino acids. DNA for the CDR3: TGTGCCAGCAGCAAAGGCCTCCTGGGCGGGCAGGGGGCCAAAAACATTCAGTACTTC. Its protein is CASSKGLLGGQGAKNIQYF.

The chain links TRBV27 to TRBJ2-1, with 9 positions matching TRBD1. V shed 6 bases, J shed 4 bases, and the junction held 7 bases outside the gene matches. Germline lookup yields CDR1 MNHEY and CDR2 SMNVEV (reference sequence). The CDR3 length is 15 residues. Written as DNA, the CDR3 is TGTGCCAGCAGCTCTACAGGGGGCGGATACAATGAGCAGTTCTTC. Translated, it gives CASSSTGGGYNEQFF.

The chain employs TRBV5-1 and TRBJ2-5; perhaps TRBD2 as D (5 bases). V was cut by 2 bases and J by 5 bases, with 13 bases left in between. The CDR3 totals 14 residues. Looked up from germline, CDR1 is SGHRS and CDR2 is YFSETQ. The CDR3 loop reads CASSLAGIVETQYF. The CDR3 nucleotides are TGCGCCAGCAGCTTAGCCGGGATCGTCGAGACCCAGTACTTC.

In this sample, this clone turned up a few times. The chain carries TRBV5-1 and TRBJ2-5, with D maybe TRBD1 (7 bases). Germline assignment: CDR1 SGHRS and CDR2 YFSETQ. The CDR3 runs 13 residues. V gave up 5 bases and J gave up 5 bases, with 13 bases separating them. This CDR3 is CASSQGGEETQYF. DNA of the CDR3: TGCGCCAGCAGTCAGGGGGGCGAGGAGACCCAGTACTTC.

This clone was recorded once. The J gene is TRBJ2-3, the V gene TRBV5-1, with D possibly being TRBD1 (6 bases). The CDR3 extends over 16 amino acids. In germline, CDR1 is SGHRS, CDR2 YFSETQ. Trimming took off 0 bases at V and 1 base at J, with 12 bases between the two ends. For the CDR3, the DNA is TGCGCCAGCAGCTTGGCCGCGGCAGGGGGCACAGATACGCAGTATTTT. Translated: CASSLAAAGGTDTQYF.

The chain uses TRBV7-9 and TRBJ2-3; the match to TRBD1 covers 10 bases. After removal of 5 bases from V and 0 bases from J, the junction contained 5 bases not matched to a gene. Germline assignment: CDR1 SEHNR and CDR2 FQNEAQ (reference sequence). The CDR3 covers 16 residues. CDR3 region: CASSPWTGGSTDTQYF. Here the CDR3 DNA reads TGTGCCAGCAGCCCCTGGACAGGGGGTAGCACAGATACGCAGTATTTT.

This sequence joins TRBV6-5 and TRBJ1-2; 7 nucleotides agree with TRBD1. The J segment lost 0 bases and the V segment lost 6 bases, leaving 4 bases of the junction unmatched. The CDR3 sequence is 14 residues long. Germline-derived CDR1 and CDR2 are MNHEY and SVGAGI. The DNA of the CDR3 is TGTGCCAGCAGCGGACAGGAGACTAACTATGGCTACACCTTC. Translated, it gives CASSGQETNYGYTF.

The V and J genes are TRBV19 and TRBJ1-5; weak D call: TRBD1 (5 bases). V dropped 7 bases and J dropped 4 bases, with 17 bases sitting between them. The CDR3 is 15 amino acids. The V gene's germline CDR1 is LNHDA and CDR2 SQIVND (reference sequence). The CDR3 coding sequence is TGTGCCAGTACCACACTTGTGGGGGGGAATCAGCCCCAGCATTTT. Amino acid sequence: CASTTLVGGNQPQHF. Full variable domain (remainder filled in from reference TRBV19 and TRBJ1-5): DGGITQSPKYLFRKEGQNVTLSCEQNLNHDAMYWYRQDPGQGLRLIYYSQIVNDFQKGDIAEGYSVSREKKESFPLTVTSAQKNPTAFYLCASTTLVGGNQPQHFGDGTRLSIL.

Ten or more counts support this clone. In DNA form, the CDR3 reads TGTGCCAGCAGTGTCGTCCGGTTGGGGGGGCTCGTGAACACTGAAGCTTTCTTT. Encoded protein: CASSVVRLGGLVNTEAFF. The chain carries TRBV25-1 and TRBJ1-1; TRBD1 might be the D (6 bases). Germline CDR1 MGHDK, CDR2 SYGVNS. V gave up 4 bases and J gave up 0 bases, with 21 bases separating them. The CDR3 runs 18 residues.

This chain joins TRBV10-1 and TRBJ2-2; TRBD2 matches at 9 bases. CDR1 and CDR2 (germline): WNHNN, SYGVQD (reference sequence). The V and J ends lost 10 bases and 0 bases, in that order; junction bases with no gene match: 9. The CDR3 runs 16 residues. The CDR3 coding sequence is TGCGCCATCCTGACTAGCGGCCCCGCGAACACCGGGGAGCTGTTTTTT. Amino acids: CAILTSGPANTGELFF.

The chain uses TRBV5-1 and TRBJ2-5, with 7 bases aligning to TRBD2. CDR3 size: 14 residues. Germline V CDR1 and CDR2: SGHRS, YFSETQ. Unmatched junction bases numbered 4, after V lost 4 bases and J lost 1 base. In nucleotides, the CDR3 is TGCGCCAGCAGCATGACGGGAGGCCAAGAGACCCAGTACTTC. Its protein is CASSMTGGQETQYF.

The gene calls are TRBV6-5 and TRBJ1-5; D uncertain. This CDR3 contains 13 residues. The germline V and J ends were trimmed by 0 bases and 5 bases, with 5 bases remaining between them. Germline V gene lookup returns CDR1 MNHEY and CDR2 SVGAGI. Here the CDR3 reads CASSYSRDQPQHF. CDR3 nucleotides: TGTGCCAGCAGTTACTCGCGGGATCAGCCCCAGCATTTT.

The rearrangement uses TRBV6-1 and TRBJ2-2; 7 bases fit TRBD2. V trimming: 0 bases; J trimming: 9 bases; junction bases outside the gene matches: 13. The CDR3 covers 17 residues. CDR1 is MNHNS, CDR2 SASEGT, per germline. CDR3 loop: CASSEAVGLGGGRELFF. The CDR3 DNA sequence: TGTGCCAGCAGTGAAGCGGTAGGACTAGGAGGAGGGCGGGAGCTGTTTTTT.

The chain is built from TRBV30 and TRBJ1-3, with 7 bases matching TRBD1. V lost 2 bases and J lost 5; bases outside the gene matches: 9. The germline CDR1 and CDR2 sequences are GTSNPN and SVGIG (reference sequence). The CDR3 is made up of 15 amino acids. CDR3 nucleotides: TGTGCCTGGAGTCCTGGACAGGTTATGAGAAACACCATATATTTT. It specifies CAWSPGQVMRNTIYF.

V and J are TRBV5-6 and TRBJ2-2; 9 bases fit TRBD2. After removal of 4 bases from V and 1 base from J, the junction contained 5 bases not matched to a gene. The CDR3 is 16 amino acids. From germline, CDR1 is SGHDT and CDR2 YYEEEE. CDR3 residues: CASSRRLAVNTGELFF. The DNA of the CDR3 is TGTGCCAGCAGCCGAAGACTAGCGGTGAACACCGGGGAGCTGTTTTTT. The full variable domain, with the rest looked up from reference TRBV5-6 and TRBJ2-2, is DAGVTQSPTHLIKTRGQQVTLRCSPKSGHDTVSWYQQALGQGPQFIFQYYEEEERQRGNFPDRFSGHQFPNYSSELNVNALLLGDSALYLCASSRRLAVNTGELFFGEGSRLTVL.